Below, 7 T cell receptor beta chains from the same sample are listed, as sequenced in a study of PD-1 blockade in classical Hodgkin lymphoma. Some clones are missing from TCRdb's copy, which holds only in-frame ones; the method was immunoSEQ multiplex PCR. The sample carries around 7,300 clones, approximately 77% recorded once. Every one of the patients relapsed after autologous stem cell transplantation (brentuximab vedotin exposure was variable). The sequences come from peripheral blood mononuclear cells (PBMCs), collected before the second cycle of nivolumab. These receptors were taken from a human donor with classical Hodgkin lymphoma.

CDR3 residues: CASSYSPSGSFEQYF. As DNA, the CDR3 is TGTGCCAGCAGTTACTCTCCTAGCGGGAGTTTCGAGCAGTACTTC. The chain links TRBV6-5 to TRBJ2-7; 10 positions agree with TRBD2. The germline CDR1 and CDR2 sequences are MNHEY and SVGAGI. V was clipped by 0 bases and J by 6 bases; unmatched bases: 5. The CDR3 has 15 amino acids.

This chain connects TRBV18 to TRBJ1-1, with TRBD1 matching 8 bases. J gave up 7 bases and V 2 bases, and 6 bases lay outside the gene matches. This CDR3 is built from 14 residues. CDR1 is KGHSH, CDR2 LQKENI, per germline. Here the CDR3 reads CASSPDRGWGEAFF. The DNA of the CDR3 is TGTGCCAGCTCACCAGACAGGGGATGGGGTGAAGCTTTCTTT.

This clone occurred a few times. The V and J genes are TRBV19 and TRBJ2-7, with TRBD1 matching 12 bases. The CDR3 consists of 16 residues. CDR1 and CDR2 (germline): LNHDA, SQIVND (reference sequence). With 5 bases clipped from V and 5 bases from J, the junction kept 10 bases outside the gene matches. This CDR3 is CASSDGSGTGGDEQYF. Written as DNA, the CDR3 is TGTGCCAGTAGTGACGGAAGTGGGACAGGGGGCGACGAGCAGTACTTC. Supplemented by reference TRBV19 and TRBJ2-7, the full variable domain reads DGGITQSPKYLFRKEGQNVTLSCEQNLNHDAMYWYRQDPGQGLRLIYYSQIVNDFQKGDIAEGYSVSREKKESFPLTVTSAQKNPTAFYLCASSDGSGTGGDEQYFGPGTRLTVT.

The rearrangement joins TRBV7-3 to TRBJ2-5; D gene unclear. This CDR3 is 13 amino acids long. V lost 4 bases, J lost 7 bases, and 13 bases lay in between. Looked up from germline, CDR1 is SGHTA and CDR2 is FQGTGA. The CDR3 DNA reads TGTGCCAGCAGCTCAGCCCTCGCCGGGACCCAGTACTTC. It specifies CASSSALAGTQYF.

The chain recombines TRBV28 with TRBJ1-2; no clear D gene. V was clipped by 7 bases and J by 7 bases, with 19 bases between them. CDR1 is MDHEN and CDR2 is SYDVKM in the germline V gene. The CDR3 is 14 residues long. The chain's CDR3 is CASTPTVGEPGYTF. As DNA, the CDR3 is TGTGCCAGCACCCCCACAGTCGGGGAACCTGGCTACACCTTC.

The chain joins TRBV6-5 to TRBJ2-1, with D perhaps given as TRBD1 or TRBD2 (5 bases each). CDR3 length: 14 amino acids. Germline CDR1 is MNHEY and CDR2 is SVGAGI. The V and J ends lost 5 bases and 6 bases respectively, with 14 bases between them. The CDR3 protein is CASSGLARGNEQFF. CDR3 in DNA: TGTGCCAGCAGTGGACTTGCGAGGGGCAATGAGCAGTTCTTC.

This sequence joins TRBV11-2 and TRBJ1-4; D is perhaps TRBD1 (5 bases). Germline V gene lookup returns CDR1 SGHAT and CDR2 FQNNGV. The CDR3 spans 15 residues. The V end was cut by 8 bases, the J end by 0 bases, with 13 bases between. The CDR3 reads CASGLGGSTNEKLFF. In DNA, the CDR3 is TGTGCCAGCGGACTGGGGGGTTCAACTAATGAAAAACTGTTTTTT.